This T cell receptor (beta chain) was sequenced in a study of shared clonotypes between healthy human individuals. TCRdb keeps only in-frame clones here, not all; method: immunoSEQ multiplex PCR. The sample shows under 600,000 clones, around 81% of them seen only once. Germline V gene data show CDR1 as PRHDT and CDR2 as FYEKMQ (reference sequence). This CDR3 is built from 15 residues. V gave up 0 bases and J gave up 4 bases, with 10 bases separating them. The sample taken for sequencing was PBMCs. V and J are TRBV13 and TRBJ1-3; D may be TRBD1 (5 bases). The TCR was taken from a woman aged 35 to 49 in good health. Some clones in this sample may be carry-over from other donors' samples. This CDR3 reads CASSLGRRAGNTIYF. CDR3 DNA: TGTGCCAGCAGCTTAGGTCGCAGGGCCGGAAACACCATATATTTT.